This entry is about one T cell receptor beta chain. Unique molecular identifiers were incorporated when the TCRbeta library was constructed. One entry per CDR3 protein results from TCRdb running MiXCR on the PCR reads. The sample has about 640,000 distinct CDR3 sequences; around 16% are singletons. The data originate from a study of T-cell reconstitution after alpha-beta-depleted transplantation in children. Looked up from germline, CDR1 is SGDLS and CDR2 is YYNGEE. This CDR3 contains 14 residues. The V and J ends lost 0 bases and 7 bases respectively, with 8 bases between them. The sequencing here drew on PBMCs from the stem cell graft donor, taken from the stem cell graft. This TCR was recovered from a human donor who donated a stem cell graft to a child with acute myeloid leukemia. The chain recombines TRBV9 with TRBJ1-6; no clear D. CDR3 loop: CASSVGQVNSPLHF. CDR3 sequence (DNA): TGTGCCAGCAGCGTAGGACAAGTAAATTCACCCCTCCACTTT.